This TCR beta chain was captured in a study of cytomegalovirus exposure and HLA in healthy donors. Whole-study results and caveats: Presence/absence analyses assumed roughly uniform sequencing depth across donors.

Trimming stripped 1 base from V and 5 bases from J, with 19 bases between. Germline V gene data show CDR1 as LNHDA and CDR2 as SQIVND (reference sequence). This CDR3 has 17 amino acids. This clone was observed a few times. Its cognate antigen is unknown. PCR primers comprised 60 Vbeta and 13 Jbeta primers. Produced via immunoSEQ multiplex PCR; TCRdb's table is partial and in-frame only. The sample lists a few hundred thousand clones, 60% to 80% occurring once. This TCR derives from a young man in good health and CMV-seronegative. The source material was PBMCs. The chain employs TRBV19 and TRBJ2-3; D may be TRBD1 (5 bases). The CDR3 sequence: CASSIGVETPRVDTQYF. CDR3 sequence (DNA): TGTGCCAGTAGTATAGGGGTCGAGACTCCCAGGGTAGATACGCAGTATTTT.